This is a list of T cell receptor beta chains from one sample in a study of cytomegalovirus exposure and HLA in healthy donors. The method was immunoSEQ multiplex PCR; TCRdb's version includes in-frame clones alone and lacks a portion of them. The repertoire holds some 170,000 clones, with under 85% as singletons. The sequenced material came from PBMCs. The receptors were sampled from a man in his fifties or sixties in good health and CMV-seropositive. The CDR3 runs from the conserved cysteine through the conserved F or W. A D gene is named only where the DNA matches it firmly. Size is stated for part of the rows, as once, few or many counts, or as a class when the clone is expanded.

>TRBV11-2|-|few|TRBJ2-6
TGTGCCAGCAGCTCTCCCGGGGCCAACGTCCTGACTTTC
CASSSPGANVLTF
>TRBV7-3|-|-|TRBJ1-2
TGTGCCAGCAGCGCGGACAGAGACTATGGCTACACCTTC
CASSADRDYGYTF
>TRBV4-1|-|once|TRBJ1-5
TGCGCCAGCAGCCAAGAACAAGACAGTTATAGCAATCAGCCCCAGCATTTT
CASSQEQDSYSNQPQHF
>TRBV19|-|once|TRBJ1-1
TGTGCCAGTAGTATCAACAGCCCGAACACTGAAGCTTTCTTT
CASSINSPNTEAFF
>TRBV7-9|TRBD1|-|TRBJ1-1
TGTGCCAGCAGCTTACTCACAGGGGCCTTGAACACTGAAGCTTTCTTT
CASSLLTGALNTEAFF
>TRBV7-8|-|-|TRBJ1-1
TGTGCCAGCAGCTTAGGAGAATTGAACACTGAAGCTTTCTTT
CASSLGELNTEAFF
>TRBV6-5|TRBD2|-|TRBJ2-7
TGTGCCAGCAAACTAACTAGCGGGTCCTACGAGCAGTACTTC
CASKLTSGSYEQYF
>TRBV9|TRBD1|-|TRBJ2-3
TGTGCCAGCAGCCCTTTCCGGGACAGGGACCCCCCAGATACGCAGTATTTT
CASSPFRDRDPPDTQYF
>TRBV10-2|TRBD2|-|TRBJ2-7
TGCGCCAGCAAACAAACTAGCGGGAGTGGGGCCTACGAGCAGTACTTC
CASKQTSGSGAYEQYF
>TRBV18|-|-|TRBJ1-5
TGTGCCAGCTCCGGCGGGGCCCATCAGCCCCAGCATTTT
CASSGGAHQPQHF
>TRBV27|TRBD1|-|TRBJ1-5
TGTGCCAGCAGTTTGGGACAGTACTATCAGCCCCAGCATTTT
CASSLGQYYQPQHF
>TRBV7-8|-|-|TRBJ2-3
TGTGCCAGCAGCTTATTGAGCGGCACAGATACGCAGTATTTT
CASSLLSGTDTQYF
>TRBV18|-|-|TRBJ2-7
TGTGCCAGCTCACCAGGCAGCTCCTACGAGCAGTACTTC
CASSPGSSYEQYF
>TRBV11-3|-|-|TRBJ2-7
TGTGCCAGCAGCTTAGCAGGGTCCTACGAGCAGTACTTC
CASSLAGSYEQYF
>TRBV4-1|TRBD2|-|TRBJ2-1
TGCGCCAGCAGCCAACGCGCTAGCGGGAGGGCCCGCAATGAGCAGTTCTTC
CASSQRASGRARNEQFF
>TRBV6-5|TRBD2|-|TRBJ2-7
TGTGCCAGCAGCTTGATAGCGGGAGGGCACTACGAGCAGTACTTC
CASSLIAGGHYEQYF
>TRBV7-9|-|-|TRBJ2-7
TGTGCCAGCAGCCTACAACAGAGCTACGAGCAGTACTTC
CASSLQQSYEQYF
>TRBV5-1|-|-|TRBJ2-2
TGCGCCGGCAGCTTGGCTACTCATCAGGATGGGGAGCTGTTTTTT
CAGSLATHQDGELFF
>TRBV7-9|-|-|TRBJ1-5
TGTGCCAGCAGCTTAGGGGGGCGGCAGCCCCAGCATTTT
CASSLGGRQPQHF
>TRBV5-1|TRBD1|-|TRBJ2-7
TGCGCCAGCAGCTTGGAGGGGACAGGGGGTAACGAGCAGTACTTC
CASSLEGTGGNEQYF
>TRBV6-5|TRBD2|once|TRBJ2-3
TGTGCCAGCAGATCTAGCGGGGGGTTGGATACGCAGTATTTT
CASRSSGGLDTQYF
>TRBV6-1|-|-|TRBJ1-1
TGTGCCAGCGGACTGTCAGACTCGGCCGCTTTCTTT
CASGLSDSAAFF
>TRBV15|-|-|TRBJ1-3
TGTGCCACCAGTCAAAGTGGGGGCCGAGGAAACACCATATATTTT
CATSQSGGRGNTIYF
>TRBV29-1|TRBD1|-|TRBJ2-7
TGCAGCGGTGGACAGGGTAAGGACGAGCAGTACTTC
CSGGQGKDEQYF
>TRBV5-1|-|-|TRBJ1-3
TGCGCCAGCAGCTTGACCTTTTCGGGACACCTTAACTCTGGAAACACCATATATTTT
CASSLTFSGHLNSGNTIYF
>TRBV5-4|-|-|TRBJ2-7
TGTGCCAGCAGCCCAAGAACGACAGAAGCCCACGAGCAGTACTTC
CASSPRTTEAHEQYF
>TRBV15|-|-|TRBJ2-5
TGTGCCACCAGCAGAGATGACAGTTGGCCCCAAGAGACCCAGTACTTC
CATSRDDSWPQETQYF
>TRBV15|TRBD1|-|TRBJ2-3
TGTGCCACCAGCAGAGTTCTTAAGGGGGCAACAGATACGCAGTATTTT
CATSRVLKGATDTQYF
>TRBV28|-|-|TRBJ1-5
TGTGCCAGCAGTTTGAGCCGGGTACATCAGCCCCAGCATTTT
CASSLSRVHQPQHF
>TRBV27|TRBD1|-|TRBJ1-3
TGTGCCAGCAGTGGAATAGGAGAGGGACAGGGGCAAAGAAACACCATATATTTT
CASSGIGEGQGQRNTIYF
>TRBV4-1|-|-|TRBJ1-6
TGCGCCAGCAGCCAGGCAGGGTTACGGAATTCACCCCTCCACTTT
CASSQAGLRNSPLHF
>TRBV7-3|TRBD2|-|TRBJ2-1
TGTGCCAGCAGCTTAATTCCCCTGGGGAGCGGGGGGGCCCATGAGCAGTTCTTC
CASSLIPLGSGGAHEQFF
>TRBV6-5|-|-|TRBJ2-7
TGTGCCAGCAGTGTCAGGGCTACATACGAGCAGTACTTC
CASSVRATYEQYF
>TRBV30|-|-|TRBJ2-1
TGTGCCTGGAGCAGGGGACGTCCCAATGAGCAGTTCTTC
CAWSRGRPNEQFF
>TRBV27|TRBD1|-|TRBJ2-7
TGTGCCAGCAGTTCCGACAGGGTTGGCTACGAGCAGTACTTC
CASSSDRVGYEQYF
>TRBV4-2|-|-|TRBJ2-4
TGTGCCAGCAGCCAAGGAGCTATAGCCAAAAACATTCAGTACTTC
CASSQGAIAKNIQYF
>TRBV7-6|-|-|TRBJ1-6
TGTGCCAGCAGCTTAGAACTAGGGTTTAATTCACCCCTCCACTTT
CASSLELGFNSPLHF
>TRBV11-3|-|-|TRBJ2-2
TGTGCCAGCAGCCTGAACACCGGGGAGCTGTTTTTT
CASSLNTGELFF
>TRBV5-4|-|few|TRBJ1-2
TGTGCCAGCAGCTTGGACACCTATGGCTACACCTTC
CASSLDTYGYTF
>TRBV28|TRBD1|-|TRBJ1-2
TGTGCCAGCAGTTTACAGGGACAGGGGGTAGTCTATGGCTACACCTTC
CASSLQGQGVVYGYTF
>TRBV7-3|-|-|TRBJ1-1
TGTGCCAGCAGGCAGGAAGCTGAAGCTTTCTTT
CASRQEAEAFF
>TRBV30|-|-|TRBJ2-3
TGTGCCTGGAGTGGCCGGGGTCGCACAGATACGCAGTATTTT
CAWSGRGRTDTQYF
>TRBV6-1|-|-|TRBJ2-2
TGTGCCAGCAGTGAAGTCGCCGGGGATTCCGGGGAGCTGTTTTTT
CASSEVAGDSGELFF
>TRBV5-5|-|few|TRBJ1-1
TGTGCCAGCAGCTTGTTTGTCCGTCCGGTGGCTTTCTTT
CASSLFVRPVAFF
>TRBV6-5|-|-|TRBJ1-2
TGTGCCAGCAGCTCCCTATATGGCTACACCTTC
CASSSLYGYTF
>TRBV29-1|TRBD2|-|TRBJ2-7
TGCAGCGTTGGTTTAGCGGGAACCTACGAGCAGTACTTC
CSVGLAGTYEQYF